The 25 T cell receptor beta chains below come from one sample, sequenced in a study of PD-1 blockade in classical Hodgkin lymphoma. Measured with immunoSEQ multiplex PCR; TCRdb has only the in-frame clones, and not every one. Of 100,000 or so clones listed, roughly 91% are singletons. Time point specified: cycle 4 day 1 (C4D1), after 5 to 7 weeks of nivolumab. All patients experienced relapse after autologous stem cell transplantation, and brentuximab vedotin exposure was variable. This sample comprised peripheral blood mononuclear cells (PBMCs), obtained before the fourth cycle of nivolumab. The source is a human donor with classical Hodgkin lymphoma.

The genes are TRBV29-1 and TRBJ2-4, with a weak D call TRBD2 (5 bases). Trimming cost V 3 bases and J 0 bases, with 6 bases left between them. This CDR3 contains 13 residues. Germline CDR1 reads SQVTM; CDR2 reads ANQGSEA. In nucleotides, the CDR3 is TGCAGCGTTGAGCGGGCAGCCAAAAACATTCAGTACTTC. Its protein is CSVERAAKNIQYF.

The genes are TRBV7-8 and TRBJ2-7; D gene uncertain. Trimming pared 6 bases from V and 2 bases from J, leaving 14 bases between. Germline CDR1 reads SGHVS; CDR2 reads FQNEAQ. This CDR3 comprises 14 residues. For the CDR3, the DNA is TGTGCCAGCAGACCCCACAGAAATACCTACGAGCAGTACTTC. This codes for CASRPHRNTYEQYF.

The genes are TRBV27 and TRBJ2-7; 9 bases are shared with TRBD2. Trimming cost V 2 bases and J 6 bases; bases outside gene matches: 20. The CDR3 consists of 19 residues. Looked up from germline, CDR1 is MNHEY and CDR2 is SMNVEV (reference sequence). The CDR3 is CASSLMVGPSGILPSEQYF. The DNA of the CDR3 is TGTGCCAGCAGTTTAATGGTTGGGCCTAGCGGGATCCTTCCCTCCGAGCAGTACTTC.

V gene TRBV5-5 combines with J gene TRBJ1-2; D gene uncertain. The CDR3 sequence is 14 residues long. Germline V gene data show CDR1 as SGHKS and CDR2 as YYEKEE (reference sequence). The V and J ends lost 4 bases and 6 bases respectively, with 16 bases between them. The CDR3: CASSTGRPLDGYTF. CDR3 coding DNA: TGTGCCAGCAGCACGGGTCGTCCTCTCGATGGCTACACCTTC.

This chain links TRBV28 with TRBJ2-1; no firm D call. This CDR3 is 12 amino acids long. CDR1 MDHEN and CDR2 SYDVKM come from the germline V gene. V lost 5 bases and J 2 bases, leaving 4 bases between the germline ends. The CDR3 region has the DNA TGTGCCAGCAGTCCAGCCTACAATGAGCAGTTCTTC. Translating gives CASSPAYNEQFF. The full variable domain, completed using reference TRBV28 and TRBJ2-1, is DVKVTQSSRYLVKRTGEKVFLECVQDMDHENMFWYRQDPGLGLRLIYFSYDVKMKEKGDIPEGYSVSREKKERFSLILESASTNQTSMYLCASSPAYNEQFFGPGTRLTVL.

V gene TRBV6-6 combines with J gene TRBJ2-1; 7 bases map to TRBD1. V trimming: 4 bases; J trimming: 1 base; junction bases outside the gene matches: 1. Germline loops: CDR1 MNHNY, CDR2 SVGAGI (reference sequence). The CDR3 covers 14 residues. CDR3 nucleotides: TGTGCCAGCAGTTCGGGACAGTCCTACAATGAGCAGTTCTTC. Protein product: CASSSGQSYNEQFF.

Only one count was recorded for this clone. The chain combines TRBV27 with TRBJ2-1; 8 nucleotides align to TRBD2. The CDR3 totals 16 residues. Per the germline V gene, CDR1 is MNHEY and CDR2 is SMNVEV (reference sequence). V lost 1 base, J lost 7 bases, and 9 bases stayed unmatched. CDR3 sequence: CASSLYSGRAGNEQFF. The CDR3 DNA is TGTGCCAGCAGTTTATATTCCGGGAGGGCCGGGAATGAGCAGTTCTTC.

The rearrangement joins TRBV6-6 to TRBJ2-1, with 8 positions matching TRBD2. The germline gives CDR1 MNHNY, CDR2 SVGAGI (reference sequence). The V segment lost 4 bases and the J segment 7 bases; nucleotides outside the gene matches: 6. The CDR3 consists of 14 residues. This CDR3 is CASSSSGRINEQFF. In DNA, the CDR3 is TGTGCCAGCAGTTCGAGCGGGAGAATAAATGAGCAGTTCTTC.

The table lists this clone with a count of one. J is TRBJ1-1 and V is TRBV19; possible D gene TRBD1, 6 bases. The CDR3 spans 15 residues. Germline CDR1 reads LNHDA; CDR2 reads SQIVND (reference sequence). Deletions cut 3 bases from V and 3 bases from J, with 14 bases between. As DNA, the CDR3 is TGTGCCAGTAGTATGGTAAACAGGGTGGACACTGAAGCTTTCTTT. It codes for CASSMVNRVDTEAFF.

The CDR3 here is CASSLVGTGVDEQYF. CDR3 in DNA: TGTGCCAGCAGCTTGGTGGGGACAGGGGTCGACGAGCAGTACTTC. The chain uses TRBV5-5 and TRBJ2-7; 10 nucleotides line up with TRBD1. Germline assignment: CDR1 SGHKS and CDR2 YYEKEE (reference sequence). The ends lost 0 bases at V and 5 bases at J; junction bases unmatched: 5. There are 15 residues in the CDR3.

This chain links TRBV5-6 with TRBJ2-7, with D hard to call. This CDR3 has 13 amino acids. The germline V and J ends were trimmed by 5 bases and 2 bases, with 11 bases remaining between them. Germline V gene data show CDR1 as SGHDT and CDR2 as YYEEEE. This CDR3 is CASRSGSPYEQYF. The CDR3 nucleotides are TGTGCCAGCAGGTCCGGGTCGCCCTACGAGCAGTACTTC.

Details on this clone: In the same sample, other DNA sequences code for this CDR3. The rearrangement links TRBV5-1 to TRBJ1-5, with D unresolved. The CDR3 extends over 14 amino acids. The V and J ends lost 0 bases and 4 bases respectively, with 8 bases between them. Germline V gene lookup returns CDR1 SGHRS and CDR2 YFSETQ. The CDR3 sequence is CASSLGGGNQPQHF. The CDR3 nucleotides are TGCGCCAGCAGCTTGGGCGGCGGTAATCAGCCCCAGCATTTT.

This sequence joins TRBV28 and TRBJ2-1; D remains unclear. The CDR3 sequence is 15 residues long. The ends were cut back, 0 bases at V and 0 bases at J, with 6 bases in the middle. Germline V gives CDR1 MDHEN, CDR2 SYDVKM. DNA for the CDR3: TGTGCCAGCAGTTTATGGCGGAGCTCCTACAATGAGCAGTTCTTC. This codes for CASSLWRSSYNEQFF.

The rearrangement joins TRBV25-1 to TRBJ2-2, with a possible D match to TRBD1 (6 bases). The germline V and J ends were trimmed by 7 bases and 1 base, with 7 bases remaining between them. This CDR3 is 13 amino acids long. Germline CDR1 is MGHDK and CDR2 is SYGVNS. The CDR3: CASTRGNTGELFF. CDR3 DNA sequence: TGTGCCAGCACCAGGGGGAACACCGGGGAGCTGTTTTTT.

The rearrangement links TRBV19 to TRBJ1-2; the D gene is possibly TRBD1 (5 bases). Germline values: CDR1 LNHDA, CDR2 SQIVND (reference sequence). CDR3 length equals 16 residues. The V gene lost 10 bases and the J gene lost 1 base, with 22 bases spanning the gap. The CDR3 is CATSTTVTGFNYGYTF. The CDR3 bases are TGTGCCACCTCTACTACCGTAACAGGCTTTAACTATGGCTACACCTTC.

In this sample, this clone turned up once. The CDR3 reads CASSLGVHPETQYF. CDR3 nucleotides: TGTGCCAGCAGCTTAGGAGTGCATCCGGAGACCCAGTACTTC. This chain uses TRBV7-9 with TRBJ2-5; D call uncertain. The CDR3 runs 14 residues. Trimming removed 1 base from V and 5 bases from J, with 11 bases in between. In germline, CDR1 is SEHNR, CDR2 FQNEAQ (reference sequence).

This clone showed up just a few times. The chain combines TRBV18 with TRBJ2-2; weak D call: TRBD1 (6 bases). The CDR3 totals 16 residues. V lost 3 bases, J lost 1 base, and 12 bases lay in between. Germline CDR1 reads KGHSH; CDR2 reads LQKENI. The CDR3 DNA follows: TGTGCCAGCTCACCCAGGGGCCAACGGAACACCGGGGAGCTGTTTTTT. It translates to CASSPRGQRNTGELFF.

V usage is TRBV5-6 and J usage is TRBJ2-7; D may be TRBD1 or TRBD2 (5 bases each). This CDR3 has 15 amino acids. Germline-derived CDR1 and CDR2 are SGHDT and YYEEEE. Deletions cut 1 base from V and 1 base from J, with 12 bases between. CDR3 nucleotide sequence: TGTGCCAGCAGCTTGCGGGGCACTGTATCCTACGAGCAGTACTTC. Translated: CASSLRGTVSYEQYF.

The CDR3 DNA is TGTGCCAGTAGTATAGATCGTACCCGAAGGGCAGATACGCAGTATTTT. Translation gives CASSIDRTRRADTQYF. The chain employs TRBV19 and TRBJ2-3; D is unresolved. The CDR3 covers 16 residues. Trimming took off 0 bases at V and 4 bases at J, with 14 bases between the two ends. Germline V gene sequence: CDR1 LNHDA, CDR2 SQIVND (reference sequence).

The chain joins TRBV10-2 to TRBJ2-7, with D tentatively TRBD1 or TRBD2 (5 bases each). CDR1 WSHSY and CDR2 SAAADI come from the germline V gene. The CDR3 sequence is 12 residues long. CDR3 region: CATGTPSYEQYF. CDR3 nucleotide sequence: TGCGCTACCGGGACCCCTTCCTACGAGCAGTACTTC.

This chain joins TRBV27 and TRBJ2-2, with 7 nucleotides matching TRBD1. This CDR3 has 16 amino acids. Germline V lookup: CDR1 MNHEY, CDR2 SMNVEV (reference sequence). V gave up 2 bases and J gave up 5 bases; unmatched junction bases: 8. The DNA for the CDR3 is TGTGCCAGCAGTTTAAGGGGGCCGGGACGGACCGGGGAGCTGTTTTTT. Translated: CASSLRGPGRTGELFF.

This sequence joins TRBV5-1 and TRBJ2-3; perhaps TRBD1 as D (6 bases). Per the germline V gene, CDR1 is SGHRS and CDR2 is YFSETQ. This CDR3 is built from 15 residues. V lost 0 bases and J 4 bases, leaving 12 bases between the germline ends. The CDR3 sequence is CASSLAGYRADTQYF. The DNA for the CDR3 is TGCGCCAGCAGCTTGGCAGGGTACAGGGCAGATACGCAGTATTTT.

The chain uses TRBV5-1 and TRBJ2-7; the D gene is possibly TRBD1 (5 bases). This CDR3 contains 12 residues. V shed 4 bases and J shed 6 bases, with 11 bases lying between them. The germline V gene encodes CDR1 SGHRS and CDR2 YFSETQ. CDR3 sequence (DNA): TGCGCCAGCAGCAGAAGGGGCCCCGAGCAGTACTTC. Its translation: CASSRRGPEQYF.

The J gene is TRBJ1-1, the V gene TRBV6-5, with 7 bases aligning to TRBD1. The V and J ends lost 5 bases and 2 bases, in that order; junction bases with no gene match: 2. Germline CDR1 reads MNHEY; CDR2 reads SVGAGI. The CDR3 totals 13 residues. This chain's CDR3 is CASSRQGNTEAFF. The CDR3 DNA follows: TGTGCCAGCAGTCGACAGGGAAACACTGAAGCTTTCTTT.

This clone was counted a few times. The chain uses TRBV19 and TRBJ2-2; possibly TRBD2 for D (6 bases). The CDR3 has 15 residues. The ends were cut back, 5 bases at V and 3 bases at J, with 13 bases in the middle. CDR1 and CDR2 from the germline V gene are LNHDA and SQIVND (reference sequence). Here the CDR3 reads CASSWAGPDTGELFF. CDR3 bases: TGTGCCAGTAGTTGGGCGGGGCCGGACACCGGGGAGCTGTTTTTT.